The clone carrying this T cell receptor (beta chain) was observed a single time. The data stem from a study of CD8 T cells in Susac syndrome. Sequencing of TCR beta covered CD8+ and CD4+ T cells obtained from blood. Deletions cut 7 bases from V and 8 bases from J, with 9 bases between. The CDR3 is 11 amino acids. Random hexamers were used to reverse transcribe about 0.45 to 1 ug of RNA. TCRdb itself ran the immunoSEQ multiplex PCR reads through MiXCR, one entry per CDR3 protein. The sample holds about 200,000 distinct CDR3 sequences, roughly 96% seen once. V is TRBV12-3 or TRBV12-4 and J is TRBJ2-1; D not resolved. Sequencing used CD4+ T cells from PBMCs. The receptor comes from a human donor in good health. CDR3 sequence: CASTPLYEQFF. The CDR3 DNA sequence: TGTGCCAGCACCCCGTTATATGAGCAGTTCTTC.